These 3 T cell receptor beta chains were all obtained from the same sample, sequenced in a study of blood T cell repertoires in COVID-19. Clones were read by immunoSEQ multiplex PCR, and TCRdb kept only the in-frame ones, dropping some. The table records about 190,000 clones, roughly 83% of them present only once. The specimen was PBMCs or T cells enriched from blood (not recorded which). The source of these receptors is a young woman who had recovered from COVID-19.

The chain recombines TRBV5-5 with TRBJ2-5; tentatively, D is TRBD2 (5 bases). This CDR3 has 13 amino acids. V was trimmed by 2 bases and J by 5 bases, leaving 10 bases between them. CDR1 SGHKS and CDR2 YYEKEE come from the germline V gene (reference sequence). The CDR3 region has the DNA TGTGCCAGCAGCTTTCGGACTTTGGAGACCCAGTACTTC. This translates into CASSFRTLETQYF.

Written as DNA, the CDR3 is TGTGCCAGCAGCTTTGATAGGGGATACATTCAGTACTTC. Protein sequence: CASSFDRGYIQYF. The chain recombines TRBV7-9 with TRBJ2-4, with D possibly TRBD1 on 5 matching bases. The CDR3 covers 13 residues. In germline, CDR1 is SEHNR, CDR2 FQNEAQ (reference sequence). Deletions cut 3 bases from V and 8 bases from J, with 11 bases between.

This clone showed up just once. The chain carries TRBV25-1 and TRBJ2-5, with D perhaps TRBD2 (5 bases). Germline CDR1 is MGHDK and CDR2 is SYGVNS. Trimming shortened V by 2 bases and J by 4 bases, and 14 bases separated the two germline ends. CDR3 length: 15 residues. CDR3 coding DNA: TGTGCCAGCAGTGAACCTGCGGGCAGTTTAGAGACCCAGTACTTC. Protein product: CASSEPAGSLETQYF.